This section outlines one T cell receptor beta chain sequence together with its context. Its specificity is unknown. This record comes from a study of T cell repertoires in cytomegalovirus infection. Study-wide context: Public TCR beta signature analysis indicated the presence of both CMV infection and matching HLA type. Findings and caveats of the study: Clonotype analysis showed dominance of the ex vivo response by HLA-C-restricted CMV-specific TCR beta clonotypes. The cumulative frequency of public TCR beta families identified carriers of CMV plus the relevant HLA.

CDR1 is SGHTA, CDR2 FQGNSA, per germline. Trimming cost V 5 bases and J 4 bases, with 11 bases left between them. The CDR3 runs 13 residues. TCRdb recomputed calls from the reads with MiXCR, one row per CDR3 protein. The sample lists 350,000 to 450,000 distinct CDR3 sequences, about a sixth seen once, with roughly 9% in the top ten. The clonotype comes from a human donor in good health (CMV status not recorded). Some clones in this sample may be carry-over from other donors' samples. The sample comprised PBMCs. This rearrangement joins TRBV7-2 to TRBJ1-2, with D tentatively TRBD1 (6 bases). In DNA form, the CDR3 reads TGTGCCAGCAGCGGAGGACAGAGCTATGGCTACACCTTC. Protein: CASSGGQSYGYTF.